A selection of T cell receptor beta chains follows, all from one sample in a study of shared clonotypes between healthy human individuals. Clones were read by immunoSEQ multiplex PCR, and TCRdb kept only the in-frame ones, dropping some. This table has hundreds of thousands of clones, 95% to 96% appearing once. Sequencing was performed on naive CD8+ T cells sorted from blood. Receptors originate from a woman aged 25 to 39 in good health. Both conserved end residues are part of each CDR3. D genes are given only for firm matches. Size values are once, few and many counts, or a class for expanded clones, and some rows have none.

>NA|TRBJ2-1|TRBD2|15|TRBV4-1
CASSQGSGKYNEQFF
TGCGCCAGCAGCCAAGGTAGCGGGAAGTACAATGAGCAGTTCTTC
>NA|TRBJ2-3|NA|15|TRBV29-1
CSVSLAGLGADTQYF
TGCAGCGTTTCTCTGGCGGGACTCGGTGCAGATACGCAGTATTTT
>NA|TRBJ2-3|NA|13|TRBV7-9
CASSFPNTDTQYF
TGTGCCAGCAGCTTCCCTAACACAGATACGCAGTATTTT
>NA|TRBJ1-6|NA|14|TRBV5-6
CASSFGGTNSPLHF
TGTGCCAGCAGCTTTGGAGGCACAAATTCACCCCTCCACTTT
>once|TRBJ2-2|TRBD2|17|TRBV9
CASSAPTSGVVTGELFF
TGTGCCAGCAGCGCCCCGACTAGCGGGGTCGTCACCGGGGAGCTGTTTTTT
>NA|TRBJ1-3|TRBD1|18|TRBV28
CASSFQLGTGGTGNTIYF
TGTGCCAGCAGTTTCCAATTAGGGACAGGTGGGACTGGAAACACCATATATTTT
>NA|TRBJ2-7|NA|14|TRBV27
CASSLKQSYYEQYF
TGTGCCAGCAGTTTAAAGCAGAGTTACTACGAGCAGTACTTC
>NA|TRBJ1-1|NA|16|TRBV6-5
CASSYSMGHRMAEAFF
TGTGCCAGCAGCTACTCGATGGGACACCGAATGGCTGAAGCTTTCTTT
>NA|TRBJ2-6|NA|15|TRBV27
CASSLGGTGANVLTF
TGTGCCAGCAGTTTAGGAGGGACGGGGGCCAACGTCCTGACTTTC
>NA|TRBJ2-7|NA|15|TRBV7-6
CASSAGRSRANEQYF
TGTGCCAGCAGCGCGGGACGTAGTAGGGCTAACGAGCAGTACTTC
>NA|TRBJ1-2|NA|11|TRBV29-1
CSVGTHSGYTF
TGCAGCGTTGGGACTCACTCCGGCTACACCTTC
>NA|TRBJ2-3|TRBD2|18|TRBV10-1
CASSESAGGPVDTDTQYF
TGCGCCAGCAGTGAGTCTGCGGGAGGGCCGGTGGACACAGATACGCAGTATTTT
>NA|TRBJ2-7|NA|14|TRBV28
CASSLGGGTAEQYF
TGTGCCAGCAGTTTAGGGGGGGGGACAGCCGAGCAGTACTTC
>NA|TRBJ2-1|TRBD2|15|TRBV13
CASSLEASGGDEQFF
TGTGCCAGCAGCTTAGAGGCTAGCGGGGGCGATGAGCAGTTCTTC
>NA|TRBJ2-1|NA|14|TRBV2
CASSDMGSSNEQFF
TGTGCCAGCAGTGACATGGGTAGCTCTAATGAGCAGTTCTTC
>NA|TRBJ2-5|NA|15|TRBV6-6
CASSSLSGVGETQYF
TGTGCCAGCAGCAGCCTATCAGGGGTTGGAGAGACCCAGTACTTC
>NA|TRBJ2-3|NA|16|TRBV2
CASSEGWQGLTDTQYF
TGTGCCAGCAGTGAAGGGTGGCAGGGGCTTACAGATACGCAGTATTTT
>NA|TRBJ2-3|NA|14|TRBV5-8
CASSLENSEDTQYF
TGTGCCAGCAGCTTGGAGAATTCAGAAGATACGCAGTATTTT
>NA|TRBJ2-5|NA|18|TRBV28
CASSGTPGGTEVSETQYF
TGTGCCAGCAGCGGTACCCCGGGCGGGACAGAGGTTTCGGAGACCCAGTACTTC
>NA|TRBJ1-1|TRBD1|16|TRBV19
CTSSTTGGRENTEAFF
TGTACCAGTAGTACGACAGGGGGCAGAGAGAACACTGAAGCTTTCTTT
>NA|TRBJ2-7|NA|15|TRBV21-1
CASSKARDKSYEQYF
TGTGCCAGCAGCAAAGCCCGGGACAAGTCCTACGAGCAGTACTTC
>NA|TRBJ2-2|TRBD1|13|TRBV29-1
CSVSQGGPGELFF
TGCAGCGTGTCACAGGGGGGTCCCGGGGAGCTGTTTTTT
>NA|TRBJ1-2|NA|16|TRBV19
CASSADPPPANYGYTF
TGTGCCAGTAGCGCTGACCCCCCTCCGGCTAACTATGGCTACACCTTC
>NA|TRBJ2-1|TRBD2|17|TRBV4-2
CASSLKTSGSSYNEQFF
TGTGCCAGCAGCCTTAAAACTAGCGGGAGTTCCTACAATGAGCAGTTCTTC
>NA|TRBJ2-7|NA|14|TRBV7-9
CASSAPLAELEQYF
TGTGCCAGCAGCGCCCCCTTAGCGGAGCTCGAGCAGTACTTC